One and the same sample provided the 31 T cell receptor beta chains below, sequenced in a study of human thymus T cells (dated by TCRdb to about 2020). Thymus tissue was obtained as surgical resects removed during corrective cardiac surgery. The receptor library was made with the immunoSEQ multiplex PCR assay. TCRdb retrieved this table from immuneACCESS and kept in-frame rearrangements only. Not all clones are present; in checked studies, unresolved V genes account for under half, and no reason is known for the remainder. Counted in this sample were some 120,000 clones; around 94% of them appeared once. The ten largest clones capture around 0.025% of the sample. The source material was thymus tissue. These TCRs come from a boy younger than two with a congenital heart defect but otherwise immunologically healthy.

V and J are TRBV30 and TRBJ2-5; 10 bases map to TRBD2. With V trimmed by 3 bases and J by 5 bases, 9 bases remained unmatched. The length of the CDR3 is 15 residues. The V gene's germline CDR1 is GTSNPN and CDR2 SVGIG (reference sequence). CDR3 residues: CAWSWRLAGRETQYF. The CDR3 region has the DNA TGTGCCTGGAGCTGGCGACTAGCGGGCCGGGAGACCCAGTACTTC.

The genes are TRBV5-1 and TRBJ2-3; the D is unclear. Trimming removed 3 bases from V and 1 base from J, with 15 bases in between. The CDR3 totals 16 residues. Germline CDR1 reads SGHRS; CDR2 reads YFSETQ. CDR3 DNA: TGCGCCAGCAGCTACTATATGGGGATGGGCACAGATACGCAGTATTTT. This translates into CASSYYMGMGTDTQYF.

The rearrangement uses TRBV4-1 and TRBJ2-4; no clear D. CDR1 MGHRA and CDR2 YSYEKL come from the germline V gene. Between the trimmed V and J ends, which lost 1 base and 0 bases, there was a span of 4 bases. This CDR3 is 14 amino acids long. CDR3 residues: CASSQGGAKNIQYF. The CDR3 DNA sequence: TGCGCCAGCAGCCAAGGGGGAGCCAAAAACATTCAGTACTTC.

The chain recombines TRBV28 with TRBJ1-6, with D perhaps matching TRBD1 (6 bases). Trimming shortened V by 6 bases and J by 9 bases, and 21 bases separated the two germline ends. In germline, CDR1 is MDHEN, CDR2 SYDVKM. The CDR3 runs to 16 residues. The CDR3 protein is CASSVQSARGTSPLHF. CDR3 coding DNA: TGTGCCAGCAGCGTTCAGTCGGCCAGGGGTACTTCACCCCTCCACTTT.

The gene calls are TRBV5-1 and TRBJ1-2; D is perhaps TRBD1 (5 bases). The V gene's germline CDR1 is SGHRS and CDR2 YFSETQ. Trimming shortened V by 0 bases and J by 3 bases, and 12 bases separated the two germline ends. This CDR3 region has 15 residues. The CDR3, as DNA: TGCGCCAGCAGCTTGGAGATGCGGGGGGACTATGGCTACACCTTC. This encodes CASSLEMRGDYGYTF.

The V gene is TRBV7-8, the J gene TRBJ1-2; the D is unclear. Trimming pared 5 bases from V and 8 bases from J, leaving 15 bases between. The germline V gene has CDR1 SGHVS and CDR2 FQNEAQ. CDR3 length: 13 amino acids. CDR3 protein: CASSIGPPEGYTF. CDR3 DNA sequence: TGTGCCAGCAGCATCGGTCCTCCGGAAGGCTACACCTTC.

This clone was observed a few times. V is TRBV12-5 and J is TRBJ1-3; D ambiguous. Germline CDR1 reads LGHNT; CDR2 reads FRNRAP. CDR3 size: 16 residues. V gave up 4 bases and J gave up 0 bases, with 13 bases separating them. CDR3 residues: CASGCEKWSSGNTIYF. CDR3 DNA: TGTGCTAGTGGTTGTGAGAAGTGGAGCTCTGGAAACACCATATATTTT.

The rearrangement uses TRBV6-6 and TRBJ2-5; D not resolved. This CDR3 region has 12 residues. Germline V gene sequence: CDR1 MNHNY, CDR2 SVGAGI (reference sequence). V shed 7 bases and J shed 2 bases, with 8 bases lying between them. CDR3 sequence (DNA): TGTGCCAGCAAGGGCCCGCAAGAGACCCAGTACTTC. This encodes CASKGPQETQYF.

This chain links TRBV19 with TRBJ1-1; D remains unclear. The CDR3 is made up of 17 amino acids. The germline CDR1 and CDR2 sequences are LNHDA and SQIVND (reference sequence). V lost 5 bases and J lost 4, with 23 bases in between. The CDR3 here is CASSAERKGGVSTEAFF. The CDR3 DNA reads TGTGCCAGTAGTGCGGAGCGTAAGGGAGGCGTGAGCACTGAAGCTTTCTTT.

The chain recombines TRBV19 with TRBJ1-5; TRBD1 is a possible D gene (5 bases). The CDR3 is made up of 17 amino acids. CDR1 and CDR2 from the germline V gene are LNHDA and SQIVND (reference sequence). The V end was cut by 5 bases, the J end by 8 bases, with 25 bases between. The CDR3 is CASSVGSAGTAQKPQHF. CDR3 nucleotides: TGTGCCAGTAGTGTAGGTTCGGCGGGGACGGCTCAAAAGCCCCAGCATTTT.

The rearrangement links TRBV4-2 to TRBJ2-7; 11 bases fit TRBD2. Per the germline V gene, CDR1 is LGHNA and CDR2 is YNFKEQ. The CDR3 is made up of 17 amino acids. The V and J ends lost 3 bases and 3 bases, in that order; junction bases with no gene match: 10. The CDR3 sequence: CASSQGSGGAIYYEQYF. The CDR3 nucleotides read TGTGCCAGCAGCCAGGGTAGCGGGGGGGCGATTTACTACGAGCAGTACTTC.

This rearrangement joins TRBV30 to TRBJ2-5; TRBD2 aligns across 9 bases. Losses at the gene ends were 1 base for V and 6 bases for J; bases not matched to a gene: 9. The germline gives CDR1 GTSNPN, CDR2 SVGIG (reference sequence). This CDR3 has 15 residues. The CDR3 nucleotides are TGTGCCTGGAGTGAGGGTAGCGGGGGTTGGAAGACCCAGTACTTC. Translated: CAWSEGSGGWKTQYF.

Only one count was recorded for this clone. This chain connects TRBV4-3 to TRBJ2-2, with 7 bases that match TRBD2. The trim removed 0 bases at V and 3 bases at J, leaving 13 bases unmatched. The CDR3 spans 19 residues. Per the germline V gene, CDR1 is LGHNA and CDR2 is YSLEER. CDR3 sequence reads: CASSQENSRASGHTGELFF. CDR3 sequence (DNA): TGCGCCAGCAGCCAAGAGAATTCAAGGGCTAGCGGACACACCGGGGAGCTGTTTTTT.

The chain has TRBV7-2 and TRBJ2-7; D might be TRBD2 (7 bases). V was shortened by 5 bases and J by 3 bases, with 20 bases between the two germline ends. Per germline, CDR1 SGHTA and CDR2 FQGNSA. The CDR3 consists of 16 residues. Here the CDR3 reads CASSPRGALNHYEQYF. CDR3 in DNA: TGTGCCAGCAGCCCCCGGGGGGCCTTAAACCACTACGAGCAGTACTTC.

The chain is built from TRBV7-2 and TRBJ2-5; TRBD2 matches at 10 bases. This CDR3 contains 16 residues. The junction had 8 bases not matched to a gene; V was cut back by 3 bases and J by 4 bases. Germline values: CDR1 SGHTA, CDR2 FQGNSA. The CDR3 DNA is TGTGCCAGCAGCTTCGGGACTAGCGATTGTGTAGAGACCCAGTACTTC. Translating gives CASSFGTSDCVETQYF. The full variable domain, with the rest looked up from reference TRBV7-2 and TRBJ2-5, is GAGVSQSPSNKVTEKGKDVELRCDPISGHTALYWYRQSLGQGLEFLIYFQGNSAPDKSGLPSDRFSAERTGGSVSTLTIQRTQQEDSAVYLCASSFGTSDCVETQYFGPGTRLLVL.

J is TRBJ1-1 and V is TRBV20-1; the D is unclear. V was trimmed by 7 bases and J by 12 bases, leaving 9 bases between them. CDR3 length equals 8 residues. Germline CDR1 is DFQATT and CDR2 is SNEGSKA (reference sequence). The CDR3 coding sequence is TGCAGTGATCTAACCCCTTTCTTT. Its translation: CSDLTPFF.

The CDR3 spells CASSKQGHVLSEQYF. CDR3 bases: TGTGCCAGCAGCAAACAGGGTCACGTTCTCTCCGAGCAGTACTTC. The chain has TRBV5-6 and TRBJ2-7, with a tentative D call TRBD1 (6 bases). Trimming removed 4 bases from V and 6 bases from J, with 20 bases in between. Germline CDR1 SGHDT, CDR2 YYEEEE. This CDR3 has 15 amino acids.

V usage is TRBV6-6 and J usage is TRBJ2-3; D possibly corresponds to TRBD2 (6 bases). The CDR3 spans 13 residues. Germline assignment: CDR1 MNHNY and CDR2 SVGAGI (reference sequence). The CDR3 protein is CASGPAPKDTQYF. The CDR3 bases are TGTGCGAGCGGGCCAGCGCCAAAAGATACGCAGTATTTT.

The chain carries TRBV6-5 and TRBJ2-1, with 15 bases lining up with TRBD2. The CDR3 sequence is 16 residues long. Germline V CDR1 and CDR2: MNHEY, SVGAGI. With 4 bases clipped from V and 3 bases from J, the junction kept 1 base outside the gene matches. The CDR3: CASSWTSGGVYNEQFF. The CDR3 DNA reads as TGTGCCAGCAGTTGGACTAGCGGGGGGGTCTACAATGAGCAGTTCTTC.

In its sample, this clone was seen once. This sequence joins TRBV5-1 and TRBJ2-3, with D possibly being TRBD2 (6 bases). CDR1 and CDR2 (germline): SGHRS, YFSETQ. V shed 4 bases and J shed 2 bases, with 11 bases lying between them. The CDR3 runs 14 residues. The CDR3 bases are TGCGCCAGCAGCCCTGAGCGGGCCACAGATACGCAGTATTTT. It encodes CASSPERATDTQYF.

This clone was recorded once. DNA of the CDR3: TGTGCCAGTAGTATAGAAGAGGGGACCAGCACAGATACGCAGTATTTT. It codes for CASSIEEGTSTDTQYF. The V gene is TRBV19, the J gene TRBJ2-3, with D perhaps given as TRBD1 or TRBD2 (5 bases each). CDR3 length: 16 residues. The germline CDR1 and CDR2 sequences are LNHDA and SQIVND (reference sequence). With 0 bases removed from V and 0 bases from J, the gap between germline ends came to 10 bases.

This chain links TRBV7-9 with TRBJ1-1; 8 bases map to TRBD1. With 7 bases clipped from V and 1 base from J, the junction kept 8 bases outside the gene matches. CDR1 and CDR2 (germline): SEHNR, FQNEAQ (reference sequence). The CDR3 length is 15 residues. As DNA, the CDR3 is TGTGCCAGCACGGAACCGGGACAGGCGAACACTGAAGCTTTCTTT. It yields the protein CASTEPGQANTEAFF.

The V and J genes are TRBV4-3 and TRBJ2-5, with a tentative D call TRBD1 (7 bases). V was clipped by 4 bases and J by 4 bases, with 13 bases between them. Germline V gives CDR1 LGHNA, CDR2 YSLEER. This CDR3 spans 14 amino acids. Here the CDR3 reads CASSPSQGGETQYF. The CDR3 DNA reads TGCGCCAGCAGCCCCTCCCAGGGGGGAGAGACCCAGTACTTC.

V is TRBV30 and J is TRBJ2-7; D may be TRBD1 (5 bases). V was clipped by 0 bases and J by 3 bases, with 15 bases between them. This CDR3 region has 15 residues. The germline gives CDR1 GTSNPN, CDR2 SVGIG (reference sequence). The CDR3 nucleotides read TGTGCCTGGAGTGTCAAGTCAGGGTCTGACTACGAGCAGTACTTC. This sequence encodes CAWSVKSGSDYEQYF.

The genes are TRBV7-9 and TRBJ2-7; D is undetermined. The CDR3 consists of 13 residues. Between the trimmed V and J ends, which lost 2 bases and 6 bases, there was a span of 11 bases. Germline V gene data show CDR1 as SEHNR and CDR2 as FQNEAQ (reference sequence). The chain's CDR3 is CASSLSGWSEQYF. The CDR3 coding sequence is TGTGCCAGCAGCTTATCCGGGTGGAGCGAGCAGTACTTC.

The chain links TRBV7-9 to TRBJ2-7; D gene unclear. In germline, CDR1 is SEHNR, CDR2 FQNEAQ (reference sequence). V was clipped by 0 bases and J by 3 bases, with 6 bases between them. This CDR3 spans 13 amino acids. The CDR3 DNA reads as TGTGCCAGCAGCTTAGCAGGGTACTACGAGCAGTACTTC. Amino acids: CASSLAGYYEQYF.

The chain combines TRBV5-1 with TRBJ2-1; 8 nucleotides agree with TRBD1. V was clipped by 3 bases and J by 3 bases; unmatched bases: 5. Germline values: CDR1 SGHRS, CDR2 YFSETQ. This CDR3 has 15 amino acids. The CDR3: CASSSSGQVYNEQFF. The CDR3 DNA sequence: TGCGCCAGCAGCTCCTCGGGACAGGTCTACAATGAGCAGTTCTTC.

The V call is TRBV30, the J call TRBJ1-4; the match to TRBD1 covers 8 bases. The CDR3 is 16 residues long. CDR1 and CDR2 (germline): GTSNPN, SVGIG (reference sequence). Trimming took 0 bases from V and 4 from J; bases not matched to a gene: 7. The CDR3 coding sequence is TGTGCCTGGAGTGTTTCTTTGGGACAGGATAATGAAAAACTGTTTTTT. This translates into CAWSVSLGQDNEKLFF. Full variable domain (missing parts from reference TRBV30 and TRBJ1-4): SQTIHQWPATLVQPVGSPLSLECTVEGTSNPNLYWYRQAAGRGLQLLFYSVGIGQISSEVPQNLSASRPQDRQFILSSKKLLLSDSGFYLCAWSVSLGQDNEKLFFGSGTQLSVL.

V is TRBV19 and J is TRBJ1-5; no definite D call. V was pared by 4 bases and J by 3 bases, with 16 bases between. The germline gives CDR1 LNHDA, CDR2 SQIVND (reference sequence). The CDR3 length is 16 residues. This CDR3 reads CASSNPYLGANQPQHF. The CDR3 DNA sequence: TGTGCCAGTAGTAACCCCTACCTCGGTGCCAATCAGCCCCAGCATTTT.

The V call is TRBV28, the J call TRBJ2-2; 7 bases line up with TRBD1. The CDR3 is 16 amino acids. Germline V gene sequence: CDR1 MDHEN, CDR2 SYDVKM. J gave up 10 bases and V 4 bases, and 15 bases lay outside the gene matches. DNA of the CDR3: TGTGCCAGCAGTTCGGACAGGTTACTTCCCGGGTCGGAGCTGTTTTTT. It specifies CASSSDRLLPGSELFF. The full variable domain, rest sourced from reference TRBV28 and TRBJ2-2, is DVKVTQSSRYLVKRTGEKVFLECVQDMDHENMFWYRQDPGLGLRLIYFSYDVKMKEKGDIPEGYSVSREKKERFSLILESASTNQTSMYLCASSSDRLLPGSELFFGEGSRLTVL.

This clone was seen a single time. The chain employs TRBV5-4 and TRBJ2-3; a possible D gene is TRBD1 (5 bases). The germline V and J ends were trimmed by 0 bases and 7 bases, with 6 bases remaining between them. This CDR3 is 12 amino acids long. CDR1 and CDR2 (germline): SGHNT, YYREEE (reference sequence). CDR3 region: CASSLEGNTQYF. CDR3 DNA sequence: TGTGCCAGCAGCTTGGAGGGGAATACGCAGTATTTT.